The sequence of this T cell receptor beta chain was determined in a study of shared clonotypes between healthy human individuals (dated by TCRdb to 2020 to 2021). With regard to the full study: A couple of women and three men aged 18 to 49 years were included in the cohort. For each donor, CD4 naive and CD4 memory were each given three plates, CD8 naive was given two plates, and CD8 memory was given one plate. Per donor, leukapheresis produced somewhere between about 0.9 and 9.5 billion PBMCs. Blood TCR repertoires of several healthy adults were deeply sequenced to estimate repertoire size and the extent of clonotype sharing between individuals. To increase sequencing depth and limit assay-specific biases, TCR repertoire library preparation and sequencing were carried out by different laboratories using diverse techniques.

The full study reports these points: Naive subsets generally had larger estimated clonotype richness than memory subsets. Compared with non-shared clonotypes, the clonotypes found in all four sorted-subset donors had higher generation probabilities. Even with the large sequencing depth, rarefaction of the sorted-subset datasets indicated that sequencing was incomplete. Approximately 4.8% of naive CD4, 3.5% of naive CD8, approximately 2.2% of memory CD4, and 0.35% to 0.4% of memory CD8 clonotypes were shared across a few donors. Sampling was limited to blood, and TCR repertoires in tissue likely differ from TCR repertoires in blood. Pairwise subsampling led to the expectation that sequencing depth would affect the degree of clonotype sharing among donors. Because the study included a small number of donors, the genetic and exposure-history diversity represented was limited.

Using the deep immunoSEQ assay, multiplex PCR amplified TCR CDR3 regions from genomic DNA. Extracted genomic DNA from each cell subset was distributed evenly across all wells of several immunoSEQ 96-well plates, and each plate was treated as a replicate. For sorted subsets, approximately 200 ng of genomic DNA, equivalent to 30,000 or so T cell genomes, went into each replicate PCR. Purified libraries were measured with a Qubit 3.0 fluorometer, size-checked on a Bioanalyzer 2100, and measured again with the KAPA Library Quantification kit. Every immunoSEQ 96-well plate was sequenced on a separate single-read 150-cycle Illumina NextSeq 550 flow cell. The paper's data handling went like this. Because the immunoSEQ output included only junctional sequences and no quality scores, the filtering could not be the same as the filtering used for full-length reads. To assign V/J genes and CDR3, sequences were annotated against IMGT germline references using PyIR, a Python wrapper for IgBLAST v1.9. Reads were filtered out if the reads had weak V/J assignments (E-value above 1e-6), no CDR3, stop codons, out-of-frame junctions, or ambiguous translated residues. V3J clonotypes were defined by identical inferred V gene, J gene, and CDR3 amino acid sequence. Percentage overlap between repertoires was calculated by dividing the number of shared unique clonotypes by the size of the smaller repertoire. RTK rarefaction, the Chao1 estimator, and Recon v2.1 estimates of unobserved clonotypes were used to assess repertoire richness. For all TCRbeta clonotypes obtained by the gDNA method from a few donors, generation probabilities were computed with OLGA. Sourced from immuneACCESS, this table was stored by TCRdb with only in-frame sequences that have V and J called. A share of the clones is absent; for the studies checked, an unresolved V gene accounts for under half, and the remainder has no known explanation. V and J calls and clone size are those listed in that table; D and trimming were worked out from the DNA. In all, the sample holds about 1.5 million clones, and approximately 98% of those were seen once. Of the sample, about 0.45% falls within the top ten clones.

Healthy HIV-negative adults with no recently reported acute infections or vaccinations were included as donors. Only Caucasian adults living in Nashville, Tennessee, USA were represented among the donors. CD4+ T cells were enriched by magnetic negative selection, after which naive cells were positively selected on CD45RA and the negative fraction was taken as the memory subset. After blood collection by leukapheresis, PBMCs were isolated using Ficoll-Histopaque density gradient centrifugation and then cryopreserved in the vapor phase of liquid nitrogen. Purity and quantity of every magnetically sorted T cell population were checked by analytical flow cytometry. Genomic DNA was isolated from each sorted fraction and quantified by UV absorbance on a Nanodrop 2000c. This clone has only one observation. Its antigen is unknown. Base-call qualities are not available, and no considerably larger clone is one nucleotide away.

Sequencing was carried out using naive CD4+ T cells sorted from blood. What the cell subset or site label conveys for this sample: CD45RA+ positively selected. The receptor comes from a man aged 30 to 39 in good health.

The bases are TGTGCCAGTAGTATATGGCCGGGGGAGCTCACCTTC. Translated, this is CASSIWPGELTF. The sequence is built from TRBV19 and TRBJ1-2; the D gene is perhaps TRBD1, from 5 matching bases. The germline V gene encodes CDR1 LNHDA and CDR2 SQIVND (reference sequence). Taken from cysteine to phenylalanine, the CDR3 has 12 residues. The sequence is cut down to CDR3 DNA, 36 bases in frame from base 1. A distance of 14 bases separates the germline ends of V and J, which lose 2 bases and 13 bases respectively.